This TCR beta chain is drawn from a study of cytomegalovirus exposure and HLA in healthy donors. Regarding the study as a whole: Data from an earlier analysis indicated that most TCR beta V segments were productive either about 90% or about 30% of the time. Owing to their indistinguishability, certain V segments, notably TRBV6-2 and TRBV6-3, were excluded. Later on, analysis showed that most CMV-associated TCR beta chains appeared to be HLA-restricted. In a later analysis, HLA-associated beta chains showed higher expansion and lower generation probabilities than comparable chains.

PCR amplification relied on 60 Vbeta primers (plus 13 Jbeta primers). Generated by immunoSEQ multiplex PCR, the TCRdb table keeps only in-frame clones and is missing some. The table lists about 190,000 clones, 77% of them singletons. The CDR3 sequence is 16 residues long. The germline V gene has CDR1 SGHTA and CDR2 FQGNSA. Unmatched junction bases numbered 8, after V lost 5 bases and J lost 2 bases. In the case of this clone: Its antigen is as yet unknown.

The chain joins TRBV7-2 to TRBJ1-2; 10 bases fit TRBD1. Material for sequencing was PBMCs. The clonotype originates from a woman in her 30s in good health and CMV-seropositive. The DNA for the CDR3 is TGTGCCAGCAGCCAGAGAAGGGACAGGGGAAACTATGGCTACACCTTC. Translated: CASSQRRDRGNYGYTF.